What follows are 6 T cell receptor beta chains derived from one specimen sequenced in a study of molecular identifiers for immune sequencing clone quantification. In TCRdb, the PCR reads were re-called with MiXCR into one record per CDR3 protein. The sample yields about 35,000 distinct CDR3 sequences, roughly 19% seen once. Sequenced: naive CD8+ T cells from blood, with Jurkat cell RNA spiked in. As to subset: FACS-sorted CD8+CD4-CCR7+CD45RA+ naive T cells. These TCRs come from a human donor in good health. Some libraries in this study had Jurkat cell RNA spiked in.

This clonotype has ten or more counts. The chain combines TRBV7-9 with TRBJ1-1; D gene ambiguous. The CDR3 is made up of 12 amino acids. V gave up 5 bases and J gave up 8 bases, with 12 bases separating them. CDR1 is SEHNR, CDR2 FQNEAQ, per germline (reference sequence). CDR3 nucleotides: TGTGCCAGCAGCCCCGACACTACCGAAGCTTTCTTT. This translates into CASSPDTTEAFF.

A remark on this clonotype: A much larger clone differs from this one at a single base, so this may be a read error. The CDR3 coding sequence is TGTGCCAGCTCACAGGTGGGCAATCAGTCCCAGCATTTT. Amino acids: CASSQVGNQSQHF. This chain links TRBV18 with TRBJ1-5; D is uncertain. Germline CDR1 KGHSH, CDR2 LQKENI. CDR3 length equals 13 residues.

As concerns this clonotype: Relative to the germline gene, one junction end is altered; a read error may explain this. Here the CDR3 DNA reads TGTGCCGGCAGTGAACTGTCAGGGTCCACTGAAGCTTTCTTT. This translates into CAGSELSGSTEAFF. The genes are TRBV6-1 and TRBJ1-1, with TRBD1 as a possible D gene (5 bases). CDR3 length equals 14 residues. Looked up from germline, CDR1 is MNHNS and CDR2 is SASEGT.

This clonotype was counted at least ten times. This chain joins TRBV27 and TRBJ1-2; D is possibly TRBD1 (5 bases). CDR1 is MNHEY, CDR2 SMNVEV, per germline (reference sequence). This CDR3 region has 13 residues. The ends were cut back, 8 bases at V and 4 bases at J, with 14 bases in the middle. The CDR3 bases are TGTGCCAGCTCCCCAGGGATTTCCTATGGCTACACCTTC. Its protein is CASSPGISYGYTF.

This clonotype was detected only a few times. The chain carries TRBV27 and TRBJ2-2, with 8 bases identical to TRBD1. Germline CDR1 MNHEY, CDR2 SMNVEV (reference sequence). The CDR3 runs to 14 residues. The junction had 4 bases not matched to a gene; V was cut back by 6 bases and J by 4 bases. The CDR3 DNA reads TGTGCCAGCAGGGACAGGGCGACCACCGGGGAGCTGTTTTTT. Translating gives CASRDRATTGELFF.

This clonotype was seen at least ten times. The chain has TRBV12-5 and TRBJ2-6; the D is unclear. The germline CDR1 and CDR2 sequences are LGHNT and FRNRAP. The CDR3 loop spans 14 amino acids. The ends were cut back, 1 base at V and 4 bases at J, with 5 bases in the middle. The CDR3 nucleotides read TGTGCTAGTGGTTTGGGGAACGGGGCCAACGTCCTGACTTTC. Amino acid sequence: CASGLGNGANVLTF.